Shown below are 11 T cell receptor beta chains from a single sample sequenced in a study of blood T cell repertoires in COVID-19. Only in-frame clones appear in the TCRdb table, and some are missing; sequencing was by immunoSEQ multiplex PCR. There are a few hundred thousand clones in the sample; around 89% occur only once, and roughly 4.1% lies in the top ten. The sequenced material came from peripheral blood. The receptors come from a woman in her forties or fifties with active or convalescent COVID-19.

Here the CDR3 DNA reads TGTGCCACCAGTTCGGGGGATACGCAGTATTTT. It specifies CATSSGDTQYF. The rearrangement uses TRBV24-1 and TRBJ2-3, with a possible D match to TRBD2 (5 bases). From germline, CDR1 is KGHDR and CDR2 SFDVKD. This CDR3 is built from 11 residues. V gave up 6 bases and J gave up 6 bases, with 6 bases separating them.

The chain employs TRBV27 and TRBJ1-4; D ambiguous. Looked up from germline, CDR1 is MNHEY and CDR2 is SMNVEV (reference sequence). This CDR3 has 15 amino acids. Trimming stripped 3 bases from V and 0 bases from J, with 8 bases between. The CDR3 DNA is TGTGCCAGCAGTTTTGGCGGGGCAACTAATGAAAAACTGTTTTTT. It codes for CASSFGGATNEKLFF.

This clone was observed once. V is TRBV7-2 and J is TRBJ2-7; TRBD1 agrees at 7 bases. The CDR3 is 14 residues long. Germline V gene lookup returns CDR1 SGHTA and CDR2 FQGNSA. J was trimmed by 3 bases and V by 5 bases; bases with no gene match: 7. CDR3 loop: CASSPPGQYYEQYF. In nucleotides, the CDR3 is TGTGCCAGCAGCCCGCCGGGACAGTACTACGAGCAGTACTTC.

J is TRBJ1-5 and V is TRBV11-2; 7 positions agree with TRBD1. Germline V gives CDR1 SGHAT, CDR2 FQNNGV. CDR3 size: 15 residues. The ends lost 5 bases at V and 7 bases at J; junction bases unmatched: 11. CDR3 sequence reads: CASSQNQGGRQPQHF. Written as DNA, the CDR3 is TGTGCCAGCAGCCAAAACCAGGGGGGAAGACAGCCCCAGCATTTT.

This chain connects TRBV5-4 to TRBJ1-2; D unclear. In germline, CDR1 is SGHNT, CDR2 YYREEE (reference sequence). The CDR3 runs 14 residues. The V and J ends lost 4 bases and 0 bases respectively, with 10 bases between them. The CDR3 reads CASSPPGSNYGYTF. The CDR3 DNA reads TGTGCCAGCAGCCCGCCGGGATCTAACTATGGCTACACCTTC.

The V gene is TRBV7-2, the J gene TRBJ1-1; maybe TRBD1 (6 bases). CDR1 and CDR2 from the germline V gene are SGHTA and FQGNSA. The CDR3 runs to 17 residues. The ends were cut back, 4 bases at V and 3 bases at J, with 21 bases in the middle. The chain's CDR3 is CASSSAGDVGRDTEAFF. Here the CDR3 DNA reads TGTGCCAGCAGCTCCGCAGGGGACGTTGGGAGAGACACTGAAGCTTTCTTT.

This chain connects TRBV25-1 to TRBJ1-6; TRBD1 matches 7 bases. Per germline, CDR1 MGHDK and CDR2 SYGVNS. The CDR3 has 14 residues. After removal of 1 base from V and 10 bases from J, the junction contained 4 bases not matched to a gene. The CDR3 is CASSESQGRSPLHF. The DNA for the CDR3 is TGTGCCAGCAGTGAATCACAGGGGCGATCACCCCTCCACTTT.

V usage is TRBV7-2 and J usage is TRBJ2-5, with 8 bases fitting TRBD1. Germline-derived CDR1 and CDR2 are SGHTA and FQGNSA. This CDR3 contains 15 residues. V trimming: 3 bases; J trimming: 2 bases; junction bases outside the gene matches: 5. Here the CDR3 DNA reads TGTGCCAGCAGCTTCTACAGGGGGACTCAAGAGACCCAGTACTTC. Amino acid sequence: CASSFYRGTQETQYF.

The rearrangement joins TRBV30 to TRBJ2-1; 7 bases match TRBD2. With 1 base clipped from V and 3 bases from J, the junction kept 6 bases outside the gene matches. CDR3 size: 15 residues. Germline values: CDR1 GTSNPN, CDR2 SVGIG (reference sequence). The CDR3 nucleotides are TGTGCCTGGAGTGGGGCGGGAGAACACTACAATGAGCAGTTCTTC. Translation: CAWSGAGEHYNEQFF.

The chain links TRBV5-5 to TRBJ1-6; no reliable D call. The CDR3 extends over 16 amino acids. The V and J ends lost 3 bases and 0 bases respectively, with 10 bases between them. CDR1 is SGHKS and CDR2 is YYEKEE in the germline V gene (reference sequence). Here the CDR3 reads CASSYREGSYNSPLHF. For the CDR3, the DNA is TGTGCCAGCAGCTATAGGGAGGGCTCCTATAATTCACCCCTCCACTTT.

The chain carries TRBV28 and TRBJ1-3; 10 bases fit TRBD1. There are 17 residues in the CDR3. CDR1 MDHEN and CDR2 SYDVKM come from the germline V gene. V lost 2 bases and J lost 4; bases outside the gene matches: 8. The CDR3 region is CASSLRQGAGPGNTIYF. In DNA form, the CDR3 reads TGTGCCAGCAGTTTACGACAGGGGGCTGGACCAGGAAACACCATATATTTT.